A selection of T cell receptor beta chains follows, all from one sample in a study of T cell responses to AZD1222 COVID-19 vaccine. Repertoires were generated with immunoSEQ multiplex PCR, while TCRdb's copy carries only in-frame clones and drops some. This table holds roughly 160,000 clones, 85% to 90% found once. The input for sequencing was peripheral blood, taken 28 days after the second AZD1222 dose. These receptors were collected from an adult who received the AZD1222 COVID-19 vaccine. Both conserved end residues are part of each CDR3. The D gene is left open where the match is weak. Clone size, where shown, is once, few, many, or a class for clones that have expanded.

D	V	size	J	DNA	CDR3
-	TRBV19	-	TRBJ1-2	TGTGCCAGTAGTCCAGACCAAATCTATGGCTACACCTTC	CASSPDQIYGYTF
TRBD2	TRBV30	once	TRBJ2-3	TGTGCCTGGCGAGCATCTAGCGGGGGGTATACGCAGTATTTT	CAWRASSGGYTQYF
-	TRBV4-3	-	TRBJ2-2	TGCGCCAGCAGCCAAGCCCCCACCGGGGAGCTGTTTTTT	CASSQAPTGELFF
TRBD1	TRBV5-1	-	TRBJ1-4	TGCGCCAGCAGCTCTAAGGGGGCGTCAAGATATGAAAAACTGTTTTTT	CASSSKGASRYEKLFF
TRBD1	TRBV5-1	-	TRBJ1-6	TGCGCCAGCAGCTTACGACAGGGAAATTCACCCCTCCACTTT	CASSLRQGNSPLHF
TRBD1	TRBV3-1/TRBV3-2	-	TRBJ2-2	TGTGCCAGCAGCCGGGGAAAGGGGGCAGGCACCGGGGAGCTGTTTTTT	CASSRGKGAGTGELFF
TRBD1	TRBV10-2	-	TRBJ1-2	TGCGCCAGCAGGGAGACAGGGGGCGCCGGTGGCTACACCTTC	CASRETGGAGGYTF
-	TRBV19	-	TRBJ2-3	TGTGCCAGTAAGGACAGAATTCACACAGATACGCAGTATTTT	CASKDRIHTDTQYF
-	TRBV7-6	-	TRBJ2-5	TGTGCCAGCAGCCTCGGGATACAGACGACGGGCGAGACCCAGTACTTC	CASSLGIQTTGETQYF
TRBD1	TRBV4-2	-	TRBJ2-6	TGTGCCAGCAGCCAAGGGGGGACAGGTACTGGGGCCAACGTCCTGACTTTC	CASSQGGTGTGANVLTF
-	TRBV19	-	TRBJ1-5	TGTGCCAGTAGTATGGCGATTATCGAGCCCCAGCATTTT	CASSMAIIEPQHF
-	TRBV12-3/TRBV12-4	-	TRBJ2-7	TGTGCCAGCAGTTTGTTAGGGGACGAGCAGTACTTC	CASSLLGDEQYF
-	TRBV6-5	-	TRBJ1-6	TGTGCCAGCACGGGCAGGGGTAATTCACCCCTCCACTTT	CASTGRGNSPLHF
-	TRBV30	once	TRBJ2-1	TGTGCCTGGAGTAAAGGGTTGAAGCAGTTCTTC	CAWSKGLKQFF
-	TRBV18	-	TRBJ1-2	TGTGCCAGCTCACCAAAGGGGGAGAGTGGCTACACCTTC	CASSPKGESGYTF
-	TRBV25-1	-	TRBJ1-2	TGTGCCAGCAGTGACGGAGGTCCGAATGGCTACACCTTC	CASSDGGPNGYTF
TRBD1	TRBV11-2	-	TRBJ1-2	TGTGCCAGCAGCTTAGGGGGACAGGACTATGGCTACACCTTC	CASSLGGQDYGYTF
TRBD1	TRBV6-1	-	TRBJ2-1	TGTGCCAGCAGTGATAACAGGGGTCTGGGTGAGCAGTTCTTC	CASSDNRGLGEQFF
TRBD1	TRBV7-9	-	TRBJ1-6	TGTGCCAGCAGCTGGGGCGGTGGGACAGCAGATTCACCCCTCCACTTT	CASSWGGGTADSPLHF
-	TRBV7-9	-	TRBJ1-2	TGTGCCAGCAGCCCCGGGCGGCCCGGAACAGGCTACACCTTC	CASSPGRPGTGYTF
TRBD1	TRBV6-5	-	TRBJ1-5	TGTGCCAGCGCGGGACAGAGAAATCAGCCCCAGCATTTT	CASAGQRNQPQHF
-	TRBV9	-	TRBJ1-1	TGTGCCAGCAGCGGGGTCCGGGAGAACACTGAAGCTTTCTTT	CASSGVRENTEAFF
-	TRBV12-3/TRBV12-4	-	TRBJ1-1	TGTGCCAGCAGTCCCGCGGGACTCTCTGAAGCTTTCTTT	CASSPAGLSEAFF
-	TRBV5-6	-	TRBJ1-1	TGTGCCAGCAGCTTGCGTAGGTTGCCTGAAGCTTTCTTT	CASSLRRLPEAFF
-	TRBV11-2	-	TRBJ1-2	TGTGCCAGCAGCAGTCAGACCCAGACAGCCTCCTATGGCTACACCTTC	CASSSQTQTASYGYTF
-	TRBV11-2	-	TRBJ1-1	TGTGCCAGCAGCTTAGCGGGGGCCACTGAAGCTTTCTTT	CASSLAGATEAFF
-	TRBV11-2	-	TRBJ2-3	TGTGCCAGCAGCTTCGGGGGCGGCACAGATACGCAGTATTTT	CASSFGGGTDTQYF
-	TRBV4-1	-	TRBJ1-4	TGCGCCAGCAGTCTGAGACAAAATCAGGACAATGAAAAACTGTTTTTT	CASSLRQNQDNEKLFF
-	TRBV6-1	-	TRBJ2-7	TGTGCCAGCAGTGAACTTTCTTTGTTACAGTCCGAGCAGTACTTC	CASSELSLLQSEQYF
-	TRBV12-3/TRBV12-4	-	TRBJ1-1	TGTGCCAGCAGTTTGACCAGCAACACTGAAGCTTTCTTT	CASSLTSNTEAFF
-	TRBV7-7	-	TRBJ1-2	TGTGCCAGCAGCCCTTTGAGGGACTACTATGGCTACACCTTC	CASSPLRDYYGYTF
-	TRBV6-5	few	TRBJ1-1	TGTGCCAGCATGCTCGGACAGAAGAACACTGAAGCTTTCTTT	CASMLGQKNTEAFF
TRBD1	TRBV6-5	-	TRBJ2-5	TGTGCCAGCAACAAGGACAGGCGGGAGACCCAGTACTTC	CASNKDRRETQYF
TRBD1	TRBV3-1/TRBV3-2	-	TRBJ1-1	TGTGCCAGCAGCCAATACCCGGGACAGTCTGAAGCTTTCTTT	CASSQYPGQSEAFF
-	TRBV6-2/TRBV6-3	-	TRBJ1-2	TGTGCCAGCAGTTTAAGGACTAACTATGGCTACACCTTC	CASSLRTNYGYTF
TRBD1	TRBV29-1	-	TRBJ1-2	TGCAGCGTTCTTCCGGGACAGGGCACGGTCTTTGGCTACACCTTC	CSVLPGQGTVFGYTF
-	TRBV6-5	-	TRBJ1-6	TGTGCCAGCAGTTACGAAGGACAGAATAATTCACCCCTCCACTTT	CASSYEGQNNSPLHF
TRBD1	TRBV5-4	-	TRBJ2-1	TGTGCCAGCAGCCTAGACAGGGGTCGTCATGAGCAGTTCTTC	CASSLDRGRHEQFF
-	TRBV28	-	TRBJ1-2	TGTGCCAGCACGACATCTAACTATGGCTACACCTTC	CASTTSNYGYTF
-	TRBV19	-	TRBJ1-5	TGTGCCAGTAGTATAGGGGGGGCGGGCAATCAGCCCCAGCATTTT	CASSIGGAGNQPQHF
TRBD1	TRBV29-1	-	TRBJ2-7	TGCAGCGCTGAGGGACAGGGGTACGAGCAGTACTTC	CSAEGQGYEQYF